Below are 23 T cell receptor beta chains sequenced from a single sample in a study of blood T cell repertoires in COVID-19. Here immunoSEQ multiplex PCR was the method, and the copy in TCRdb shows in-frame clones only, minus some. The profile shows tens of thousands of clones, approximately 87% of them singletons. Sequencing was carried out using peripheral blood. Receptors were obtained from a man between 50 and 59 years old with active or convalescent COVID-19.

The chain has TRBV30 and TRBJ1-2; unclear D gene. Germline CDR1 and CDR2: GTSNPN and SVGIG (reference sequence). The CDR3 is 11 residues long. Trimming removed 0 bases at V and 8 bases at J, with 7 bases between. The CDR3 here is CAWSVLIGYTF. CDR3 sequence (DNA): TGTGCCTGGAGTGTACTGATAGGCTACACCTTC. Full variable domain (rest looked up from reference TRBV30 and TRBJ1-2): SQTIHQWPATLVQPVGSPLSLECTVEGTSNPNLYWYRQAAGRGLQLLFYSVGIGQISSEVPQNLSASRPQDRQFILSSKKLLLSDSGFYLCAWSVLIGYTFGSGTRLTVV.

This clone turned up a few times. The J gene is TRBJ2-7, the V gene TRBV3-1 (or the pseudogene TRBV3-2), with unresolved D. Trimming shortened V by 0 bases and J by 0 bases, and 12 bases separated the two germline ends. This CDR3 is 16 amino acids long. The germline V gene has CDR1 LGHDT and CDR2 YNNKEL (reference sequence). In DNA, the CDR3 is TGTGCCAGCAGCCAAGATGGTCAGATTTCCTCCTACGAGCAGTACTTC. It translates to CASSQDGQISSYEQYF.

This clone has only one observation. The V gene is TRBV3-1 (or the pseudogene TRBV3-2), the J gene TRBJ2-5; no definite D call. V was pared by 3 bases and J by 5 bases, with 13 bases between. The CDR3 has 14 amino acids. Germline CDR1 is LGHDT and CDR2 is YNNKEL (reference sequence). CDR3 loop: CASSQNQGAETQYF. CDR3 DNA sequence: TGTGCCAGCAGCCAGAACCAAGGAGCGGAGACCCAGTACTTC.

This chain uses TRBV4-1 with TRBJ2-7; TRBD1 matches 9 bases. The germline CDR1 and CDR2 sequences are MGHRA and YSYEKL. The CDR3 is 15 amino acids. V trimming: 3 bases; J trimming: 5 bases; junction bases outside the gene matches: 8. CDR3 region: CASSQGQGGLNEQYF. The CDR3 nucleotides are TGCGCCAGCAGCCAGGGACAGGGAGGGTTGAACGAGCAGTACTTC.

The rearrangement joins TRBV30 to TRBJ2-7; 9 bases line up with TRBD2. J gave up 7 bases and V 5 bases, and 3 bases lay outside the gene matches. The CDR3 has 11 amino acids. Germline V gene lookup returns CDR1 GTSNPN and CDR2 SVGIG (reference sequence). CDR3 in DNA: TGTGCCTGGGGGCGGGGGGGAGAGCAGTACTTC. Protein product: CAWGRGGEQYF.

The chain recombines TRBV29-1 with TRBJ1-1; TRBD1 agrees at 7 bases. The junction had 4 bases not matched to a gene; V was cut back by 6 bases and J by 0 bases. The CDR3 consists of 13 residues. Germline V gene sequence: CDR1 SQVTM, CDR2 ANQGSEA. As DNA, the CDR3 is TGCAGCGTCAGGGGGGTTTTGAACACTGAAGCTTTCTTT. Its translation is CSVRGVLNTEAFF. The variable domain in full, with the rest retrieved from reference TRBV29-1 and TRBJ1-1, is SAVISQKPSRDICQRGTSLTIQCQVDSQVTMMFWYRQQPGQSLTLIATANQGSEATYESGFVIDKFPISRPNLTFSTLTVSNMSPEDSSIYLCSVRGVLNTEAFFGQGTRLTVV.

The chain has TRBV20-1 and TRBJ2-5; D perhaps matches TRBD1 (5 bases). Germline CDR1 and CDR2: DFQATT and SNEGSKA (reference sequence). Trimming took 6 bases from V and 0 from J, leaving 5 bases between them. The CDR3 has 11 residues. The CDR3: CSADNQETQYF. The CDR3 coding sequence is TGCAGTGCGGACAACCAAGAGACCCAGTACTTC.

This clone was seen only a few times. This chain uses TRBV28 with TRBJ2-2, with 8 positions matching TRBD2. J gave up 6 bases and V 10 bases, and 13 bases lay outside the gene matches. This CDR3 has 15 amino acids. In germline, CDR1 is MDHEN, CDR2 SYDVKM. This chain's CDR3 is CATSLGTSLAGELFF. DNA of the CDR3: TGTGCCACCTCACTTGGGACTAGTCTCGCCGGGGAGCTGTTTTTT.

The chain links TRBV2 to TRBJ1-5; maybe TRBD1 (6 bases). Per germline, CDR1 SNHLY and CDR2 FYNNEI. This CDR3 has 15 residues. The V end was cut by 6 bases, the J end by 4 bases, with 16 bases between. The CDR3 sequence is CASRGRGSGNQPQHF. In DNA form, the CDR3 reads TGTGCCAGCAGGGGCAGGGGATCCGGGAATCAGCCCCAGCATTTT.

The chain carries TRBV29-1 and TRBJ2-1; D remains unclear. Germline CDR1 and CDR2: SQVTM and ANQGSEA. Trimming took off 2 bases at V and 6 bases at J, with 11 bases between the two ends. The CDR3 extends over 13 amino acids. The CDR3 DNA is TGCAGCGTTGAAAATGGCCAGTCCAATGAGCAGTTCTTC. Translation gives CSVENGQSNEQFF.

The chain uses TRBV6-5 and TRBJ2-3, with 11 bases matching TRBD1. The CDR3 contains 14 residues. Germline V gives CDR1 MNHEY, CDR2 SVGAGI. V dropped 7 bases and J dropped 3; count of bases not matched to a gene: 3. In DNA form, the CDR3 reads TGTGCCAGCATGGACAGGGGGCGGACAGATACGCAGTATTTT. Amino acid sequence: CASMDRGRTDTQYF.

The chain joins TRBV12-3 or TRBV12-4 to TRBJ1-6; 11 nucleotides agree with TRBD1. V gave up 7 bases and J gave up 10 bases; unmatched junction bases: 3. The CDR3 spans 13 residues. Here the CDR3 reads CASTRTGGSPLHF. The CDR3 DNA reads TGTGCCAGCACCCGGACAGGGGGCTCACCCCTCCACTTT.

This chain uses TRBV28 with TRBJ2-1; tentative D call: TRBD1 (5 bases). The CDR3 totals 10 residues. Trimming cost V 8 bases and J 8 bases, with 7 bases left between them. In germline, CDR1 is MDHEN, CDR2 SYDVKM. For the CDR3, the DNA is TGTGCCAGCCAGGGCTATGAGCAGTTCTTC. Its protein product is CASQGYEQFF.

The chain employs TRBV18 and TRBJ1-6; TRBD1 matches at 7 bases. Trimming took 3 bases from V and 7 from J; bases not matched to a gene: 6. The CDR3 totals 15 residues. Germline CDR1 and CDR2: KGHSH and LQKENI. CDR3 in amino acids: CASSPNRGDNSPLHF. CDR3 nucleotides: TGTGCCAGCTCACCTAACAGGGGTGACAATTCACCCCTCCACTTT.

The CDR3 spells CASSETGQGGYEQYF. As DNA, the CDR3 is TGCGCCAGCAGTGAGACTGGACAGGGGGGCTACGAGCAGTACTTC. This chain connects TRBV10-2 to TRBJ2-7; TRBD1 agrees at 10 bases. The V segment lost 2 bases and the J segment 3 bases; nucleotides outside the gene matches: 4. The CDR3 runs 15 residues. Germline lookup yields CDR1 WSHSY and CDR2 SAAADI.

This clone was found a few times. The V call is TRBV7-9, the J call TRBJ2-1, with a tentative D call TRBD1 (7 bases). This CDR3 is 15 amino acids long. From germline, CDR1 is SEHNR and CDR2 FQNEAQ (reference sequence). Between the trimmed V and J ends, which lost 7 bases and 5 bases, there was a span of 18 bases. The CDR3 bases are TGTGCCAGCATCCGAGGGGGCCCGGGGGACAATGAGCAGTTCTTC. Amino acids: CASIRGGPGDNEQFF.

This clone showed up just once. The chain has TRBV6-1 and TRBJ2-7; D gene uncertain. Trimming cost V 1 base and J 3 bases, with 16 bases left between them. CDR1 MNHNS and CDR2 SASEGT come from the germline V gene. CDR3 length: 16 residues. The CDR3 here is CASSEDQPTSYYEQYV. CDR3 sequence (DNA): TGTGCCAGCAGTGAAGATCAACCAACTTCCTACTACGAGCAGTACGTC.

This chain connects TRBV7-8 to TRBJ1-5, with TRBD1 as a possible D gene (6 bases). V lost 0 bases and J lost 1, with 19 bases in between. Per germline, CDR1 SGHVS and CDR2 FQNEAQ. This CDR3 region has 19 residues. CDR3: CASSLALVKGVGSNQPQHF. For the CDR3, the DNA is TGTGCCAGCAGCTTAGCGTTGGTAAAGGGGGTTGGAAGCAATCAGCCCCAGCATTTT.

This sequence joins TRBV9 and TRBJ2-5; 10 bases fit TRBD2. From germline, CDR1 is SGDLS and CDR2 YYNGEE. The CDR3 contains 17 residues. V shed 3 bases and J 0 bases; nucleotides not matched to a gene: 8. CDR3 loop: CASSAGSSGGDQETQYF. The DNA for the CDR3 is TGTGCCAGCAGCGCGGGTTCTAGCGGGGGCGACCAAGAGACCCAGTACTTC.

This clone is deemed medium-sized (0.01 to 0.1%). The CDR3 bases are TGTGCCAGCAGCTTGCGGGTCAACTATGGCTACACCTTC. As protein: CASSLRVNYGYTF. The chain recombines TRBV7-9 with TRBJ1-2; D is unresolved. CDR3 length: 13 amino acids. Deletions cut 3 bases from V and 2 bases from J, with 7 bases between. Germline CDR1 reads SEHNR; CDR2 reads FQNEAQ (reference sequence).

The chain combines TRBV27 with TRBJ1-2; 8 bases align to TRBD1. Germline V gene sequence: CDR1 MNHEY, CDR2 SMNVEV (reference sequence). Trimming took 6 bases from V and 4 from J; bases not matched to a gene: 10. This CDR3 comprises 15 residues. The CDR3 loop is CASSHDRGGGYGYTF. The CDR3 DNA reads as TGTGCCAGCAGCCATGACAGGGGAGGGGGCTATGGCTACACCTTC.

This clone was detected only once. The chain links TRBV7-2 to TRBJ2-6, with D possibly being TRBD1 (6 bases). CDR1 and CDR2 (germline): SGHTA, FQGNSA. This CDR3 has 18 amino acids. Trimming took 3 bases from V and 2 from J, leaving 17 bases between them. CDR3 bases: TGTGCCAGCAGCTTCCCTCCACAGGGAATACCTGGGGCCAACGTCCTGACTTTC. Translating it yields CASSFPPQGIPGANVLTF.

This clone was observed a handful of times. The rearrangement uses TRBV14 and TRBJ2-7; D is possibly TRBD2 (6 bases). CDR3 size: 20 residues. V lost 2 bases, J lost 2 bases, and 28 bases lay in between. Germline CDR1 and CDR2: SGHDN and FVKESK. CDR3 DNA: TGTGCCAGCAGCCAACACCCGGGACTCCAAAGAAAGGGCCTCCCCTACGAGCAGTACTTC. Protein: CASSQHPGLQRKGLPYEQYF. Filled out from reference TRBV14 and TRBJ2-7, the complete variable domain reads EAGVTQFPSHSVIEKGQTVTLRCDPISGHDNLYWYRRVMGKEIKFLLHFVKESKQDESGMPNNRFLAERTGGTYSTLKVQPAELEDSGVYFCASSQHPGLQRKGLPYEQYFGPGTRLTVT.